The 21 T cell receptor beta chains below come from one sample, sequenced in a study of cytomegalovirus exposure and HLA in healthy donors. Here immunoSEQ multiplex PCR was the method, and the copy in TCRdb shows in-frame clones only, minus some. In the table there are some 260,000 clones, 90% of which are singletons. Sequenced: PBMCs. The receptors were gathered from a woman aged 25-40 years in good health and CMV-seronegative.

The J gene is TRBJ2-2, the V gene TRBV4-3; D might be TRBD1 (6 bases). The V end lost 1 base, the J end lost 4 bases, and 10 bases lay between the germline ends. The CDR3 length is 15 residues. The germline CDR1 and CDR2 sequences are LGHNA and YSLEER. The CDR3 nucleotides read TGCGCCAGCAGCCAAGTACAGGGATCCACCGGGGAGCTGTTTTTT. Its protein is CASSQVQGSTGELFF.

The CDR3 DNA reads as TGTGCCAGCAGGCCCGGGACAGGGAACAACACCGGGGAGCTGTTTTTT. Its translation: CASRPGTGNNTGELFF. The rearrangement links TRBV2 to TRBJ2-2, with TRBD1 matching 9 bases. The germline V gene encodes CDR1 SNHLY and CDR2 FYNNEI. The CDR3 is 16 amino acids. V shed 6 bases and J 2 bases; nucleotides not matched to a gene: 7.

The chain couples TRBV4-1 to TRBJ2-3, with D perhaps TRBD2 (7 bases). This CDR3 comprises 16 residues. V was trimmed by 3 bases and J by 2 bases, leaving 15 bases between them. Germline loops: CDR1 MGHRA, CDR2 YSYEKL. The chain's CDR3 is CASSQTGGPLTDTQYF. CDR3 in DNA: TGCGCCAGCAGCCAGACCGGGGGGCCACTCACAGATACGCAGTATTTT.

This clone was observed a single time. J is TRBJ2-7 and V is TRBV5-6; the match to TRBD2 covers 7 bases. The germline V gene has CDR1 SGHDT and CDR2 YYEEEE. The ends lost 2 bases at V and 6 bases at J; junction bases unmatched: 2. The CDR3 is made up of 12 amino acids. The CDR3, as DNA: TGTGCCAGCAGCTTAGGCGGGAGCGAGCAGTACTTC. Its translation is CASSLGGSEQYF. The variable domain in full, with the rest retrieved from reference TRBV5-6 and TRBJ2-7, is DAGVTQSPTHLIKTRGQQVTLRCSPKSGHDTVSWYQQALGQGPQFIFQYYEEEERQRGNFPDRFSGHQFPNYSSELNVNALLLGDSALYLCASSLGGSEQYFGPGTRLTVT.

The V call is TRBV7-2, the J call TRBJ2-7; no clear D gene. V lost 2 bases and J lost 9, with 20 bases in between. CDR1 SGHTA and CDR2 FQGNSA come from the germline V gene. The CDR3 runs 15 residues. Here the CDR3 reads CASSLWPGEIGGQYF. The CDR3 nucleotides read TGTGCCAGCAGCTTATGGCCCGGAGAAATAGGTGGGCAGTACTTC.

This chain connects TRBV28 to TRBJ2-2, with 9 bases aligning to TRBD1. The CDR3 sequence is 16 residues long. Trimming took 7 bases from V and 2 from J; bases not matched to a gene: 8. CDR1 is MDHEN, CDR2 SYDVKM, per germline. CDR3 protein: CASTLPDRGNTGELFF. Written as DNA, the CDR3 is TGTGCCAGCACCCTTCCGGACAGGGGAAACACCGGGGAGCTGTTTTTT. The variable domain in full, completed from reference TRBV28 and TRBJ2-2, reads DVKVTQSSRYLVKRTGEKVFLECVQDMDHENMFWYRQDPGLGLRLIYFSYDVKMKEKGDIPEGYSVSREKKERFSLILESASTNQTSMYLCASTLPDRGNTGELFFGEGSRLTVL.

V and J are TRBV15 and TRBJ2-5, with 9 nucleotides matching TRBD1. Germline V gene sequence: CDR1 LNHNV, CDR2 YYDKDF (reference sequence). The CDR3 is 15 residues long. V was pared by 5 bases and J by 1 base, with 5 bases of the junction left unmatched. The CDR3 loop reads CATSGGQGPQETQYF. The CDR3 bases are TGTGCCACCAGCGGGGGACAGGGCCCCCAAGAGACCCAGTACTTC.

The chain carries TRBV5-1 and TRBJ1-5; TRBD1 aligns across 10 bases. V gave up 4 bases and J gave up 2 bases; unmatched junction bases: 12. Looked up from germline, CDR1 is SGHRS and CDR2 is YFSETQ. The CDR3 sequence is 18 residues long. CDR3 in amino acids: CASSLSPTGGAGNQPQHF. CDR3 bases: TGCGCCAGCAGCCTGTCACCGACAGGGGGCGCCGGCAATCAGCCCCAGCATTTT.

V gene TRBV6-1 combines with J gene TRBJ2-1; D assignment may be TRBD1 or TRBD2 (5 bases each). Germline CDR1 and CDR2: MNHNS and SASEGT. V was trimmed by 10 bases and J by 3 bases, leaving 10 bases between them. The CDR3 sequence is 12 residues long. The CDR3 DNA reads TGTGCCACCGGGACCATCTACAATGAGCAGTTCTTC. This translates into CATGTIYNEQFF.

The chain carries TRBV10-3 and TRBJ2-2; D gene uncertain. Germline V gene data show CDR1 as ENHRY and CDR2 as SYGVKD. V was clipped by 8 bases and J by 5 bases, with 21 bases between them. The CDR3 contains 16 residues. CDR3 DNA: TGTGCCATCGCGTTTGGCACGGGCATAGGGACCGGGGAGCTGTTTTTT. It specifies CAIAFGTGIGTGELFF.

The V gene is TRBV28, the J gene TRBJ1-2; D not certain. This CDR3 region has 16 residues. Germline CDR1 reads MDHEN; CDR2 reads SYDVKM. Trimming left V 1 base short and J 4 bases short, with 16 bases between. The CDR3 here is CASSLFTPRTVYGYTF. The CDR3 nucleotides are TGTGCCAGCAGTTTATTCACCCCGCGCACGGTCTATGGCTACACCTTC.

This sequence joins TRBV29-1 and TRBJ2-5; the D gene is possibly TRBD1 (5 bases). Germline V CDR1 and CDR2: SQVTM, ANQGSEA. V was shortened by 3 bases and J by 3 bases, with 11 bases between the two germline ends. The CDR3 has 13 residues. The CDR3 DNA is TGCAGCGTTGACACAGGCAGGGAAGAGACCCAGTACTTC. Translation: CSVDTGREETQYF. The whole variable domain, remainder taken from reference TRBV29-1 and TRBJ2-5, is SAVISQKPSRDICQRGTSLTIQCQVDSQVTMMFWYRQQPGQSLTLIATANQGSEATYESGFVIDKFPISRPNLTFSTLTVSNMSPEDSSIYLCSVDTGREETQYFGPGTRLLVL.

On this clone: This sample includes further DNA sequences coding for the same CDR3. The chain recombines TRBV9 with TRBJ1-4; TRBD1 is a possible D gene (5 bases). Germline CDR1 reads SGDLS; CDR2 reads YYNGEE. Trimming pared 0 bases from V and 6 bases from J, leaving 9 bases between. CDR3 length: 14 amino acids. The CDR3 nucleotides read TGTGCCAGCAGCGTAGGAGGAGGGGATGAAAAACTGTTTTTT. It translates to CASSVGGGDEKLFF.

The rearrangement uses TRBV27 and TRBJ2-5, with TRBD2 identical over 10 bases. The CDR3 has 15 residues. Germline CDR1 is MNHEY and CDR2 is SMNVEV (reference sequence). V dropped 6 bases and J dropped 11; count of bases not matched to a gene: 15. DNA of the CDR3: TGTGCCAGCAGCCGATCGCCTAGCGGGAGCGTGGGTCAGTACTTC. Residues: CASSRSPSGSVGQYF.

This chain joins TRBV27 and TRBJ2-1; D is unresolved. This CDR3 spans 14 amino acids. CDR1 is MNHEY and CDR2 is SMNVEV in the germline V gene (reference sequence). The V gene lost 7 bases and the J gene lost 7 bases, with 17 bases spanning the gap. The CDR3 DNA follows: TGTGCCAGCATCCAACCGGCCCAATCTAATGAGCAGTTCTTC. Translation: CASIQPAQSNEQFF.

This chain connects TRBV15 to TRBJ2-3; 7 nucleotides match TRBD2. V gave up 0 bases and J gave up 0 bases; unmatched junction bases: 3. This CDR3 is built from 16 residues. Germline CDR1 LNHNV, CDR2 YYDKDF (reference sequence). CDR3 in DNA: TGTGCCACCAGCAGAGAAGCGGGAAAAAGCACAGATACGCAGTATTTT. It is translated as CATSREAGKSTDTQYF.

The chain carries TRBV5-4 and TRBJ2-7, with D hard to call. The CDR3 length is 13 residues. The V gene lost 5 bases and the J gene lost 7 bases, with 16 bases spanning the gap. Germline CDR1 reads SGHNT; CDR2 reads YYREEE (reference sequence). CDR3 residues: CASRAAIEGEQYF. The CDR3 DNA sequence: TGTGCCAGCAGAGCTGCAATCGAAGGGGAGCAGTACTTC. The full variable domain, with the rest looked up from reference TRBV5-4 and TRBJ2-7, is ETGVTQSPTHLIKTRGQQVTLRCSSQSGHNTVSWYQQALGQGPQFIFQYYREEENGRGNFPPRFSGLQFPNYSSELNVNALELDDSALYLCASRAAIEGEQYFGPGTRLTVT.

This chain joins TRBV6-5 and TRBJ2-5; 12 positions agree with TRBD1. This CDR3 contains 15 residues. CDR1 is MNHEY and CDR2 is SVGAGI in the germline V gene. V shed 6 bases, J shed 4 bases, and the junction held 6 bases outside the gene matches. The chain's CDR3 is CASRSLGQGAETQYF. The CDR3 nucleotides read TGTGCCAGCAGGAGTCTGGGACAGGGGGCAGAGACCCAGTACTTC.

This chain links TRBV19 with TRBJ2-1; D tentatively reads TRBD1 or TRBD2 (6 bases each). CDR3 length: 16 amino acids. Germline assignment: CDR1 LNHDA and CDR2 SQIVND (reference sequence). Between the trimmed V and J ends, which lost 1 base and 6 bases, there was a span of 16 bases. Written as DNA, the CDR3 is TGTGCCAGTAGTATAGTCGGACAGCCCGGGAGCAATGAGCAGTTCTTC. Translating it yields CASSIVGQPGSNEQFF.

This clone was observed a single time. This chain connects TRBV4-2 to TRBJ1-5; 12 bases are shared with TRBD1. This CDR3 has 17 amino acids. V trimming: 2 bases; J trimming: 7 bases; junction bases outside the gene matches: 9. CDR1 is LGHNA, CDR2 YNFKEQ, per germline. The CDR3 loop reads CASSQPGQGAPRQPQHF. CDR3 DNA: TGTGCCAGCAGCCAACCGGGACAGGGGGCGCCGCGACAGCCCCAGCATTTT.

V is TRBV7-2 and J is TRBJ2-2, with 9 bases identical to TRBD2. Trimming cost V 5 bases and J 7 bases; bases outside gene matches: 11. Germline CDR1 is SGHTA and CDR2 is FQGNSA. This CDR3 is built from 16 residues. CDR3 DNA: TGTGCCAGCAGCCGCCCGGGTAGCGGGAGTTTCGGGGAGCTGTTTTTT. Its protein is CASSRPGSGSFGELFF.